This T cell receptor beta chain comes out of a study of shared clonotypes between healthy human individuals (dated by TCRdb to the early 2020s). General notes on the study: A couple of women and three men aged 18 to 49 years were included in the cohort. For each donor, CD4 naive and CD4 memory were each given three plates, CD8 naive was given two plates, and CD8 memory was given one plate. To estimate repertoire size and how much clonotypes are shared between individuals, the study performed deep sequencing of blood TCR repertoires from a few healthy adults. Each donor's leukapheresis produced roughly between roughly 0.94 and 9.5 billion PBMCs. To increase sequencing depth and limit assay-specific biases, TCR repertoire library preparation and sequencing were carried out by different laboratories using diverse techniques.

On this clone itself: The antigen it binds to is not known. No quality values exist for individual bases; no much larger clone is one base distant.

Using the deep immunoSEQ assay, TCR CDR3 regions were amplified from genomic DNA by multiplex PCR. For each cell subset, the extracted genomic DNA was distributed evenly across all wells of several immunoSEQ 96-well plates, and each plate served as one replicate. For sorted subsets, approximately 0.2 ug of genomic DNA, equivalent to around 30,000 T cell genomes, went into each replicate PCR. The purified libraries were quantified using a Qubit 3.0 fluorometer, sized with a Bioanalyzer 2100, and then quantified again using the KAPA Library Quantification kit. A separate single-read 150-cycle Illumina NextSeq 550 flow cell was used to sequence each immunoSEQ 96-well plate. The source study handled its data this way. Because only junctional sequences without quality scores were contained in the immunoSEQ output, filtering matching that applied to full-length reads could not be performed. To assign V/J genes and CDR3, sequences were annotated against IMGT germline references using PyIR, a Python wrapper for IgBLAST v1.9. Any read was removed if the V/J assignment was weak (E-value above 1e-6), the CDR3 was missing, or the read contained stop codons, out-of-frame junctions, or ambiguous translated residues. V3J clonotypes were defined as sequences sharing the same inferred V gene, J gene, and CDR3 amino acid sequence. To compute the percentage overlap between repertoires, the number of shared unique clonotypes was divided by the size of the smaller repertoire. RTK rarefaction, the Chao1 estimator, and Recon v2.1 estimates of unobserved clonotypes were used to assess repertoire richness. OLGA was used to compute generation probabilities for all TCRbeta clonotypes that the gDNA method yielded from a handful of donors. In its TCRdb copy, this immuneACCESS table keeps in-frame sequences only and misses some clones. Where compared with another copy, unresolved V genes explain less than half of these, and the others have no known cause. V, J and clone size are those of that table, while D and trimming were read from the DNA. The sample includes around 1.9 million clones, with just over 90% observed a single time. Jointly, the top ten make up 1.5% to 2% of the sample.

What the research found in general, with its limitations: Pairwise subsampling led to the expectation that sequencing depth would affect the degree of clonotype sharing among donors. Sampling was limited to blood, and TCR repertoires in tissue likely differ from TCR repertoires in blood. Sharing across several donors was observed for around 5% of naive CD4, over 3% of naive CD8, about 2.3% of memory CD4, and roughly 0.4% of memory CD8 clonotypes. Incomplete sequencing was indicated by rarefaction of sorted-subset datasets, despite the large sequencing depth. Because the study included a small number of donors, the genetic and exposure-history diversity represented was limited. Larger estimated clonotype richness was generally found for naive subsets than for memory subsets. Clonotypes shared by all four sorted-subset donors showed higher generation probabilities than non-shared clonotypes.

CD8 naive samples were CD45RO-negative cells positively selected for CCR7, giving a CD45RA+CCR7+ population that excluded TemRA cells. The donors were healthy, HIV-negative adults who had no recently reported acute infections or vaccinations. Every donor was a Caucasian adult residing in Nashville, Tennessee, USA. Blood was obtained by leukapheresis, after which PBMCs were separated by Ficoll-Histopaque density gradient centrifugation and cryopreserved in liquid nitrogen vapor phase. Purity and quantity of every magnetically sorted T cell population were checked by analytical flow cytometry. From each sorted fraction, genomic DNA was isolated and quantified by UV absorbance on a Nanodrop 2000c. The sequence was collected from a young man in good health. Some clones in this sample may be carry-over from other donors' samples. Sequencing was done on a sample of naive CD8+ T cells from PBMCs. According to the study, the label for this sample's cell subset or site signals: CD45RA+CCR7+.

The CDR3 region: CASSQDTGPGYEQYF. Here is the DNA: TGCGCCAGCAGCCAAGATACCGGGCCAGGGTACGAGCAGTACTTC. Recombination connected TRBV4-3 to TRBJ2-7; D gene: possibly TRBD1, on 5 matching bases. The CDR3 holds 15 amino acids from the cysteine to the phenylalanine. Left in the record is the CDR3 DNA by itself, 45 bases read in frame from the first base. From the germline V gene, CDR1 is LGHNA and CDR2 is YSLEER. Cut back by 0 bases and 4 bases, the V and J ends lie 13 bases apart.